This T cell receptor beta chain was profiled in a study of CD8 T cells in Susac syndrome. Reverse transcription of about 0.45 to 1 ug RNA was carried out with random hexamers. The method of amplification for TCR beta CDR3 was immunoSEQ multiplex PCR, covering 54 Vbeta and 13 Jbeta. TCRdb reprocessed the immunoSEQ multiplex PCR reads with MiXCR, giving one entry per CDR3 protein. The sample contains under 350,000 distinct CDR3 sequences, 92% of which appear only once. Deletions cut 0 bases from V and 5 bases from J, with 11 bases between. The CDR3 contains 14 residues. Looked up from germline, CDR1 is SGHRS and CDR2 is YFSETQ. This clonotype came up a few times.

This clonotype was obtained from a human donor with multiple sclerosis. This chain joins TRBV5-1 and TRBJ1-2, with a tentative D call TRBD1 (5 bases). Source material: CD4+ T cells from PBMCs. Here the CDR3 DNA reads TGCGCCAGCAGCTTGGACAGGACTCCATATGGCTACACCTTC. This encodes CASSLDRTPYGYTF.